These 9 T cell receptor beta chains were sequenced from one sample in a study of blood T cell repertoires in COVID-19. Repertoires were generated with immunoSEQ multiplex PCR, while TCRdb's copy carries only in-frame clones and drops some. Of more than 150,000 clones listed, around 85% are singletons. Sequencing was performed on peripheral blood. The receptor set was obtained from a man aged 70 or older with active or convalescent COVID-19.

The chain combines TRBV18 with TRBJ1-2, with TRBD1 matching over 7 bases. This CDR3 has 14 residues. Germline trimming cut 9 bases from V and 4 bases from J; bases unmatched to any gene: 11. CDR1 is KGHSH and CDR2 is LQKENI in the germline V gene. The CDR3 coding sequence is TGTGCCAGTAGTCTCCAGGGGGATAGCTATGGCTACACCTTC. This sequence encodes CASSLQGDSYGYTF. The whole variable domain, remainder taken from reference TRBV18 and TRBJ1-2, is NAGVMQNPRHLVRRRGQEARLRCSPMKGHSHVYWYRQLPEEGLKFMVYLQKENIIDESGMPKERFSAEFPKEGPSILRIQQVVRGDSAAYFCASSLQGDSYGYTFGSGTRLTVV.

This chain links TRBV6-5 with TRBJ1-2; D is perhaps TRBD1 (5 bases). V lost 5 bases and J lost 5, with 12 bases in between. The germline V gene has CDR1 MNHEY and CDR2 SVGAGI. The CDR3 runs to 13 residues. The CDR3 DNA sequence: TGTGCCAGCAGTAGGGGTCTGGGGTATGGCTACACCTTC. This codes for CASSRGLGYGYTF.

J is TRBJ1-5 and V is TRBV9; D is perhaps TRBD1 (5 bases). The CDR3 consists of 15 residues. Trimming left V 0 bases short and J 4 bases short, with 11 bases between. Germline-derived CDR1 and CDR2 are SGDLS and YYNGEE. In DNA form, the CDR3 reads TGTGCCAGCAGCGTAGGAGGCAGGGTTAATCAGCCCCAGCATTTT. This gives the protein CASSVGGRVNQPQHF.

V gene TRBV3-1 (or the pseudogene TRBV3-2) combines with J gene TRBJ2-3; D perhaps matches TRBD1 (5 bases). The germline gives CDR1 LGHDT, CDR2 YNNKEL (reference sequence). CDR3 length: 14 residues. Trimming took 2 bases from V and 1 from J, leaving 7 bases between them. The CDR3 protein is CASSQKGGTDTQYF. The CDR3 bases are TGTGCCAGCAGCCAAAAAGGGGGCACAGATACGCAGTATTTT.

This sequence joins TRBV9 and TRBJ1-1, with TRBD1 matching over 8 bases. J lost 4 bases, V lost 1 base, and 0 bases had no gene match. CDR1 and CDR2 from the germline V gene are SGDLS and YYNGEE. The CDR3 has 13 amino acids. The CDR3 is CASSVTGGTEAFF. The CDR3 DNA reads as TGTGCCAGCAGCGTAACAGGGGGCACTGAAGCTTTCTTT.

As DNA, the CDR3 is TGTGCCAGCAGCCAAGATCCCGTCCTGAACACTGAAGCTTTCTTT. This translates into CASSQDPVLNTEAFF. The V gene is TRBV3-1 (or the pseudogene TRBV3-2), the J gene TRBJ1-1; D unresolved. The CDR3 contains 15 residues. V lost 0 bases and J lost 0, with 8 bases in between. Germline loops: CDR1 LGHDT, CDR2 YNNKEL (reference sequence).

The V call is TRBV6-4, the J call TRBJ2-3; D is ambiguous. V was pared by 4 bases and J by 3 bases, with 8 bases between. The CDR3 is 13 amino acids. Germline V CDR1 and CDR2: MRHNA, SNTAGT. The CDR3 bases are TGTGCCAGCAGTGGAGAGAGAACAGATACGCAGTATTTT. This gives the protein CASSGERTDTQYF.

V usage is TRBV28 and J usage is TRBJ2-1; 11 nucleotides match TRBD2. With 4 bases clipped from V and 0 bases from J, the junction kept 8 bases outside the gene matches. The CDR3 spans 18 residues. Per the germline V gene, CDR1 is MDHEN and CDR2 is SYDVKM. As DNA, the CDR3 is TGTGCCAGCAGTTCCCTAGCGGGAGGTCGGAGCTCCTACAATGAGCAGTTCTTC. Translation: CASSSLAGGRSSYNEQFF.

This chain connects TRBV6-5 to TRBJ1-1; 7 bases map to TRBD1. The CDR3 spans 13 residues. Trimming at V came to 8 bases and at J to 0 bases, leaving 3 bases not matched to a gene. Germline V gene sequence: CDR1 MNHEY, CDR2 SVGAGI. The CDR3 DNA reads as TGTGCCAGCCAGGGACAGATGAACACTGAAGCTTTCTTT. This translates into CASQGQMNTEAFF.